These 21 T cell receptor beta chains were all obtained from the same sample, sequenced in a study of blood T cell repertoires in COVID-19 (dated by TCRdb to 2019 to 2021). Library preparation used the immunoSEQ multiplex PCR assay. The table comes from immuneACCESS by way of TCRdb, which keeps in-frame sequences with V and J called. Part of the clones is missing from these tables; in studies checked, under half for an unresolved V gene and the rest for unknown reasons. In this sample the table shows roughly 330,000 clones, just over 85% of which occur a single time. The ten largest clones capture more than 9% of the sample. The sample consisted of PBMCs or T cells enriched from blood (not recorded which). All receptors derive from a woman aged 18-30 years who had recovered from COVID-19.

The chain employs TRBV28 and TRBJ1-3, with TRBD1 matching over 10 bases. V gave up 7 bases and J gave up 3 bases; unmatched junction bases: 12. CDR3 length: 17 amino acids. Germline CDR1 reads MDHEN; CDR2 reads SYDVKM. The CDR3 is CASTTPAGTGVGNTIYF. The CDR3 coding sequence is TGTGCCAGCACCACCCCAGCAGGGACAGGGGTTGGAAACACCATATATTTT.

The chain carries TRBV11-2 and TRBJ1-6; D is undetermined. The CDR3 extends over 11 amino acids. Germline V lookup: CDR1 SGHAT, CDR2 FQNNGV. V was trimmed by 3 bases and J by 9 bases, leaving 3 bases between them. The CDR3 region is CASSFGSPLHF. The CDR3 bases are TGTGCCAGCAGCTTCGGTTCACCCCTCCACTTT.

In DNA, the CDR3 is TGTGCCAGCACCGAAACCCCCCTAGCGGGTGAGCAGTTCTTC. It translates to CASTETPLAGEQFF. This rearrangement joins TRBV6-5 to TRBJ2-1, with 8 positions matching TRBD2. The CDR3 is 14 amino acids. Trimming at V came to 7 bases and at J to 9 bases, leaving 11 bases not matched to a gene. The V gene's germline CDR1 is MNHEY and CDR2 SVGAGI.

The rearrangement links TRBV24-1 to TRBJ1-2, with D tentatively TRBD1 (5 bases). The germline V and J ends were trimmed by 2 bases and 0 bases, with 6 bases remaining between them. This CDR3 has 14 residues. Germline-derived CDR1 and CDR2 are KGHDR and SFDVKD. CDR3 protein: CATSDSDTNYGYTF. The DNA of the CDR3 is TGTGCCACCAGTGATTCGGACACTAACTATGGCTACACCTTC.

The V gene is TRBV18, the J gene TRBJ2-1; D is unresolved. Germline values: CDR1 KGHSH, CDR2 LQKENI. V lost 3 bases to trimming and J lost 9 bases, with 12 bases between them. The CDR3 totals 13 residues. In DNA form, the CDR3 reads TGTGCCAGCTCACCCAATAGCTCCGGTGAGCAGTTCTTC. This translates into CASSPNSSGEQFF.

CDR3 protein: CAWSLAGFQETQYF. The CDR3 DNA follows: TGTGCCTGGAGTTTGGCGGGCTTTCAAGAGACCCAGTACTTC. The rearrangement links TRBV30 to TRBJ2-5, with TRBD2 as a possible D gene (5 bases). Germline CDR1 is GTSNPN and CDR2 is SVGIG (reference sequence). The CDR3 runs 14 residues. Trimming took 2 bases from V and 2 from J, leaving 12 bases between them.

The V call is TRBV12-3 or TRBV12-4, the J call TRBJ1-4; D gene ambiguous. Trimming left V 6 bases short and J 4 bases short, with 9 bases between. This CDR3 spans 13 amino acids. The CDR3, as DNA: TGTGCCAGCAGGGTCCAGATTAATGAAAAACTGTTTTTT. Translating gives CASRVQINEKLFF.

The chain couples TRBV28 to TRBJ2-7, with D hard to call. V was shortened by 8 bases and J by 1 base, with 3 bases between the two germline ends. The CDR3 totals 10 residues. CDR1 and CDR2 (germline): MDHEN, SYDVKM. Here the CDR3 DNA reads TGTGCCAGCCCATCCTACGAGCAGTACTTC. It translates to CASPSYEQYF. The full variable domain, with the rest looked up from reference TRBV28 and TRBJ2-7, is DVKVTQSSRYLVKRTGEKVFLECVQDMDHENMFWYRQDPGLGLRLIYFSYDVKMKEKGDIPEGYSVSREKKERFSLILESASTNQTSMYLCASPSYEQYFGPGTRLTVT.

In this sample, this clone turned up many times. The V call is TRBV6-1, the J call TRBJ2-7, with 12 bases fitting TRBD2. This CDR3 has 15 residues. CDR1 MNHNS and CDR2 SASEGT come from the germline V gene. The J segment lost 2 bases and the V segment lost 1 base, leaving 0 bases of the junction unmatched. DNA for the CDR3: TGTGCCAGCAGTGAAGGACTAGCGGGGGCCTACGAGCAGTACTTC. It yields the protein CASSEGLAGAYEQYF.

This chain links TRBV3-1 (or the pseudogene TRBV3-2) with TRBJ2-5, with TRBD2 matching 10 bases. CDR3 size: 20 residues. The J segment lost 4 bases and the V segment lost 0 bases, leaving 17 bases of the junction unmatched. Germline-derived CDR1 and CDR2 are LGHDT and YNNKEL (reference sequence). CDR3 DNA: TGTGCCAGCAGCCAAGAATTTCCAGGGCTAGCGGGAGCTGAGGGAGAGACCCAGTACTTC. Encoded protein: CASSQEFPGLAGAEGETQYF.

CDR3 coding DNA: TGTGCCAGCAGTGATCGCAGGGCTCCCAACTCTGGAAACACCATATATTTT. Residues: CASSDRRAPNSGNTIYF. J is TRBJ1-3 and V is TRBV6-1, with a possible D match to TRBD1 (5 bases). The CDR3 is made up of 17 amino acids. From germline, CDR1 is MNHNS and CDR2 SASEGT. V shed 3 bases and J shed 0 bases, with 15 bases lying between them.

This chain uses TRBV4-1 with TRBJ2-7; D uncertain. V was cut by 0 bases and J by 4 bases, with 13 bases left in between. Germline V gives CDR1 MGHRA, CDR2 YSYEKL. The CDR3 is 15 residues long. DNA of the CDR3: TGCGCCAGCAGCCAAGAAGCGTCCATGAGTTACGAGCAGTACTTC. This translates into CASSQEASMSYEQYF.

J is TRBJ1-1 and V is TRBV12-5; 7 positions agree with TRBD1. This CDR3 is built from 16 residues. In germline, CDR1 is LGHNT, CDR2 FRNRAP. The V and J ends lost 4 bases and 1 base, in that order; junction bases with no gene match: 9. The CDR3 nucleotides are TGTGCTAGTGGTTCCGCCACAGGGGCGGGGAACACTGAAGCTTTCTTT. Its protein is CASGSATGAGNTEAFF.

As DNA, the CDR3 is TGTGCCAGCAGACGGGACCCATTAAGGATATCGGGAGGGTACTCCTACGAGCAGTACTTC. This codes for CASRRDPLRISGGYSYEQYF. V and J are TRBV28 and TRBJ2-7; the match to TRBD2 covers 8 bases. Germline V gene lookup returns CDR1 MDHEN and CDR2 SYDVKM. CDR3 length equals 20 residues. V was clipped by 6 bases and J by 0 bases; unmatched bases: 22.

The chain has TRBV6-2 or TRBV6-3 and TRBJ1-1; D is uncertain. The length of the CDR3 is 12 residues. The V end was cut by 4 bases, the J end by 6 bases, with 9 bases between. Germline V CDR1 and CDR2: MNHEY, SVGEGT. DNA for the CDR3: TGTGCCAGCAGTTTACCGAGCTCTGAAGCTTTCTTT. Its protein product is CASSLPSSEAFF.

This chain connects TRBV4-2 to TRBJ2-3; tentative D call: TRBD2 (8 bases). The V and J ends lost 4 bases and 1 base respectively, with 15 bases between them. In germline, CDR1 is LGHNA, CDR2 YNFKEQ. The CDR3 length is 16 residues. CDR3: CASSRSGRGRTDTQYF. In DNA form, the CDR3 reads TGTGCCAGCAGCCGTTCCGGGAGGGGGCGCACAGATACGCAGTATTTT.

This rearrangement joins TRBV28 to TRBJ2-1, with D possibly being TRBD2 (6 bases). The CDR3 is 14 amino acids. Trimming cost V 7 bases and J 4 bases, with 14 bases left between them. CDR1 and CDR2 from the germline V gene are MDHEN and SYDVKM. CDR3 protein: CASTTDGGYNEQFF. As DNA, the CDR3 is TGTGCCAGCACCACCGACGGGGGATACAATGAGCAGTTCTTC.

The chain joins TRBV7-3 to TRBJ2-4, with 7 bases identical to TRBD1. The CDR3 is 13 residues long. With 5 bases clipped from V and 4 bases from J, the junction kept 2 bases outside the gene matches. The V gene's germline CDR1 is SGHTA and CDR2 FQGTGA. The CDR3 bases are TGTGCCAGCAGCAGGGGACAGAAAAACATTCAGTACTTC. This gives the protein CASSRGQKNIQYF.

The V call is TRBV7-8, the J call TRBJ1-4, with 8 bases aligning to TRBD1. The germline CDR1 and CDR2 sequences are SGHVS and FQNEAQ. The CDR3 covers 16 residues. V shed 5 bases, J shed 4 bases, and the junction held 9 bases outside the gene matches. The CDR3 spells CASSPGQAWGNEKLFF. As DNA, the CDR3 is TGTGCCAGCAGCCCGGGACAGGCGTGGGGTAATGAAAAACTGTTTTTT. The variable domain in full, completed from reference TRBV7-8 and TRBJ1-4, reads GAGVSQSPRYKVAKRGQDVALRCDPISGHVSLFWYQQALGQGPEFLTYFQNEAQLDKSGLPSDRFFAERPEGSVSTLKIQRTQQEDSAVYLCASSPGQAWGNEKLFFGSGTQLSVL.

The chain uses TRBV3-1 (or the pseudogene TRBV3-2) and TRBJ1-1, with 7 nucleotides matching TRBD1. This CDR3 contains 14 residues. Per germline, CDR1 LGHDT and CDR2 YNNKEL (reference sequence). With 8 bases clipped from V and 4 bases from J, the junction kept 10 bases outside the gene matches. CDR3 amino acids: CASSPTGIVTEAFF. The CDR3 region has the DNA TGTGCCAGCTCCCCGACAGGGATTGTCACTGAAGCTTTCTTT.

The chain links TRBV6-1 to TRBJ1-1; possible D gene TRBD1, 5 bases. Germline values: CDR1 MNHNS, CDR2 SASEGT. The CDR3 is 15 residues long. V was cut by 2 bases and J by 1 base, with 11 bases left in between. The CDR3 coding sequence is TGTGCCAGCAGTGAATATCGGGGGGAGAACACTGAAGCTTTCTTT. This codes for CASSEYRGENTEAFF.